Listed here are 18 T cell receptor beta chains from one sample, sequenced in a study of blood T cell repertoires in COVID-19. Profiled with immunoSEQ multiplex PCR; TCRdb holds only in-frame clones, not every one. The table records a few hundred thousand clones, 90% of them present only once. Sequencing used peripheral blood. Receptor source: a woman aged 55-75 years with COVID-19, enrolled during active disease.

J is TRBJ2-7 and V is TRBV20-1; TRBD2 might be the D (5 bases). The germline V and J ends were trimmed by 6 bases and 4 bases, with 10 bases remaining between them. The CDR3 loop spans 11 amino acids. The germline V gene has CDR1 DFQATT and CDR2 SNEGSKA (reference sequence). The DNA of the CDR3 is TGCAGTGCACAACTAGAGTACGAGCAGTACTTC. Encoded protein: CSAQLEYEQYF.

This clone appeared a few times. The chain employs TRBV19 and TRBJ1-1; D gene unclear. Germline V CDR1 and CDR2: LNHDA, SQIVND (reference sequence). The CDR3 has 15 amino acids. The V and J ends lost 7 bases and 0 bases respectively, with 15 bases between them. CDR3 loop: CASMPRGLLNTEAFF. The CDR3 DNA reads TGTGCCAGTATGCCCCGAGGGTTATTGAACACTGAAGCTTTCTTT.

The genes are TRBV2 and TRBJ1-5, with a tentative D call TRBD1 (5 bases). Germline CDR1 SNHLY, CDR2 FYNNEI. The ends were cut back, 4 bases at V and 0 bases at J, with 10 bases in the middle. The length of the CDR3 is 15 residues. The CDR3 DNA follows: TGTGCCAGCAGTGGACAGTCGTATAGCAATCAGCCCCAGCATTTT. The encoded protein is CASSGQSYSNQPQHF.

To note about this clone: Other nucleotide sequences in the sample specify the same CDR3. The chain employs TRBV3-1 (or the pseudogene TRBV3-2) and TRBJ1-1; 7 bases align to TRBD1. The V segment lost 1 base and the J segment 1 base; nucleotides outside the gene matches: 0. The germline V gene encodes CDR1 LGHDT and CDR2 YNNKEL (reference sequence). The CDR3 covers 14 residues. The CDR3 nucleotides are TGTGCCAGCAGCCAAGGACAGGGGAACACTGAAGCTTTCTTT. Its protein is CASSQGQGNTEAFF.

J is TRBJ2-1 and V is TRBV4-3, with D maybe TRBD2 (5 bases). With 0 bases removed from V and 9 bases from J, the gap between germline ends came to 12 bases. Germline CDR1 reads LGHNA; CDR2 reads YSLEER. The CDR3 sequence is 14 residues long. CDR3 DNA sequence: TGCGCCAGCAGCCAAGACCCGGGGTCTGGTGAGCAGTTCTTC. This translates into CASSQDPGSGEQFF.

V gene TRBV14 combines with J gene TRBJ1-3; TRBD1 might be the D (6 bases). The CDR3 covers 17 residues. CDR1 and CDR2 (germline): SGHDN, FVKESK. V lost 1 base and J lost 0, with 13 bases in between. The CDR3 coding sequence is TGTGCCAGCAGCCAAGCTCTCGGGACATCCTCTGGAAACACCATATATTTT. Protein product: CASSQALGTSSGNTIYF.

The rearrangement joins TRBV4-1 to TRBJ1-2; D perhaps matches TRBD1 (6 bases). The CDR3 runs 16 residues. The V end lost 1 base, the J end lost 0 bases, and 12 bases lay between the germline ends. Germline CDR1 reads MGHRA; CDR2 reads YSYEKL. This CDR3 reads CASSQAFGTPNYGYTF. The CDR3 nucleotides are TGCGCCAGCAGCCAAGCTTTTGGGACACCTAACTATGGCTACACCTTC.

The gene calls are TRBV25-1 and TRBJ1-1; possible D gene TRBD1, 6 bases. The V and J ends lost 7 bases and 4 bases respectively, with 16 bases between them. The CDR3 runs to 14 residues. CDR1 and CDR2 (germline): MGHDK, SYGVNS. CDR3 residues: CASTRAGRGTEAFF. CDR3 in DNA: TGTGCCAGCACCAGGGCGGGCAGGGGCACTGAAGCTTTCTTT.

The chain recombines TRBV11-2 with TRBJ2-3; the D gene is possibly TRBD2 (7 bases). From germline, CDR1 is SGHAT and CDR2 FQNNGV. V dropped 5 bases and J dropped 8 bases, with 14 bases sitting between them. This CDR3 comprises 13 residues. This CDR3 reads CASSAGAGGTQYF. DNA of the CDR3: TGTGCCAGCAGCGCGGGGGCCGGAGGTACGCAGTATTTT.

V is TRBV10-3 and J is TRBJ2-1; 11 positions agree with TRBD2. V shed 7 bases, J shed 4 bases, and the junction held 6 bases outside the gene matches. This CDR3 has 15 amino acids. The V gene's germline CDR1 is ENHRY and CDR2 SYGVKD. The CDR3, as DNA: TGTGCCATCACCCCTAGCGGGGGGAGGTACAATGAGCAGTTCTTC. This codes for CAITPSGGRYNEQFF.

The CDR3: CASSLGVRDYGYTF. The CDR3 nucleotides read TGTGCCAGCAGCTTAGGTGTCAGGGACTATGGCTACACCTTC. The V and J genes are TRBV7-2 and TRBJ1-2; D is perhaps TRBD1 (5 bases). Germline V gene data show CDR1 as SGHTA and CDR2 as FQGNSA. The length of the CDR3 is 14 residues. With 1 base removed from V and 3 bases from J, the gap between germline ends came to 9 bases. The full variable domain, with the rest looked up from reference TRBV7-2 and TRBJ1-2, is GAGVSQSPSNKVTEKGKDVELRCDPISGHTALYWYRQSLGQGLEFLIYFQGNSAPDKSGLPSDRFSAERTGGSVSTLTIQRTQQEDSAVYLCASSLGVRDYGYTFGSGTRLTVV.

This chain connects TRBV5-1 to TRBJ2-1, with 11 nucleotides matching TRBD2. This CDR3 is 15 amino acids long. V lost 6 bases and J lost 8; bases outside the gene matches: 10. From germline, CDR1 is SGHRS and CDR2 YFSETQ. In DNA, the CDR3 is TGCGCCAGCACTAGTGCTAGCGGGGGGCTAGATGAGCAGTTCTTC. Its translation: CASTSASGGLDEQFF. Variable domain in full (rest from reference TRBV5-1 and TRBJ2-1): KAGVTQTPRYLIKTRGQQVTLSCSPISGHRSVSWYQQTPGQGLQFLFEYFSETQRNKGNFPGRFSGRQFSNSRSEMNVSTLELGDSALYLCASTSASGGLDEQFFGPGTRLTVL.

V and J are TRBV7-7 and TRBJ2-3; D ambiguous. V was pared by 2 bases and J by 4 bases, with 13 bases between. Looked up from germline, CDR1 is SSHAT and CDR2 is FNYEAQ (reference sequence). The CDR3 length is 15 residues. DNA of the CDR3: TGTGCCAGCAGCTTAAGCCCAAGATCCGCAGATACGCAGTATTTT. Amino acid sequence: CASSLSPRSADTQYF.

The chain employs TRBV5-1 and TRBJ2-3, with a possible D match to TRBD1 (6 bases). The CDR3 has 14 residues. Trimming took off 4 bases at V and 0 bases at J, with 9 bases between the two ends. From germline, CDR1 is SGHRS and CDR2 YFSETQ. The CDR3 is CASSQTGSTDTQYF. The CDR3 bases are TGCGCCAGCAGCCAGACAGGTAGCACAGATACGCAGTATTTT.

V usage is TRBV11-2 and J usage is TRBJ2-7; 7 nucleotides line up with TRBD2. V lost 5 bases to trimming and J lost 0 bases; unmatched junction nucleotides: 7. Germline CDR1 SGHAT, CDR2 FQNNGV. This CDR3 is 15 amino acids long. CDR3 in DNA: TGTGCCAGCAGCCTAGGGAGGGACTACTCCTACGAGCAGTACTTC. It is translated as CASSLGRDYSYEQYF.

This chain connects TRBV19 to TRBJ1-1; D is unclear. This CDR3 is 11 amino acids long. V was pared by 3 bases and J by 7 bases, with 6 bases between. Germline V CDR1 and CDR2: LNHDA, SQIVND (reference sequence). The CDR3 sequence is CASSIEGEAFF. In nucleotides, the CDR3 is TGTGCCAGTAGTATCGAGGGTGAAGCTTTCTTT.

This rearrangement joins TRBV6-2 or TRBV6-3 to TRBJ1-5, with D maybe TRBD1 (6 bases). CDR3 length: 14 residues. Per the germline V gene, CDR1 is MNHEY and CDR2 is SVGEGT. V lost 6 bases to trimming and J lost 2 bases, with 11 bases between them. In DNA form, the CDR3 reads TGTGCCAGCAGCGGACAGTACGGCAATCAGCCCCAGCATTTT. The encoded protein is CASSGQYGNQPQHF.

The chain combines TRBV5-6 with TRBJ1-5; 8 nucleotides line up with TRBD1. CDR3 length: 17 residues. V lost 5 bases and J lost 3; bases outside the gene matches: 13. Germline lookup yields CDR1 SGHDT and CDR2 YYEEEE. The CDR3 DNA follows: TGTGCCAGCAGTCTAGGACAGGGCCGGGGAGTCAATCAGCCCCAGCATTTT. It yields the protein CASSLGQGRGVNQPQHF.